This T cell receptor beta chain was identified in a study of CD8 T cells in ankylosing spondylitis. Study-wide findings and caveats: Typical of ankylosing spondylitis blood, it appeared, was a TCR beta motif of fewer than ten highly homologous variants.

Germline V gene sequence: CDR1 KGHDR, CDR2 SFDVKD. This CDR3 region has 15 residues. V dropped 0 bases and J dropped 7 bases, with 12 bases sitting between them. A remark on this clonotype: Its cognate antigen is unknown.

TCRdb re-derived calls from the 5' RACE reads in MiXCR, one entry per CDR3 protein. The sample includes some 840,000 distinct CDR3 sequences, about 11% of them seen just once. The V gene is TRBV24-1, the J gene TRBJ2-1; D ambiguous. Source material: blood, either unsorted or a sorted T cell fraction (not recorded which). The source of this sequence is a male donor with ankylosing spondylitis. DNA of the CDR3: TGTGCCACCAGTGATTTGTGGCAAGACGGGAATGAGCAGTTCTTC. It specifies CATSDLWQDGNEQFF.